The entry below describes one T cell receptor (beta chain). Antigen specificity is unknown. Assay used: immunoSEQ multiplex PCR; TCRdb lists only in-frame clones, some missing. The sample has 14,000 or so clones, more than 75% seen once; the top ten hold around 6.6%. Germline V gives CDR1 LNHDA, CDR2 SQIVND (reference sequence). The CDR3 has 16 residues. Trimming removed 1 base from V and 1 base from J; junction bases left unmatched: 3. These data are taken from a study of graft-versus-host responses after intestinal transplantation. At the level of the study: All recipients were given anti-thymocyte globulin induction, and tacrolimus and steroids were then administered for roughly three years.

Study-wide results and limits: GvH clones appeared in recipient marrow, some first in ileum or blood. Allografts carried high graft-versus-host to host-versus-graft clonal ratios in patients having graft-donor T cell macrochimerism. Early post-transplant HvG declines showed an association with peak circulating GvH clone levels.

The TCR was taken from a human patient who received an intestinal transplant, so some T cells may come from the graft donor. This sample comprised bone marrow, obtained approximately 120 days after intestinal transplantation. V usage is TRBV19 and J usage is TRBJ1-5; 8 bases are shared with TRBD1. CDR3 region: CASSIVRGQSNQPQHF. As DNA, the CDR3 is TGTGCCAGTAGTATAGTCAGGGGGCAGAGCAATCAGCCCCAGCATTTT.